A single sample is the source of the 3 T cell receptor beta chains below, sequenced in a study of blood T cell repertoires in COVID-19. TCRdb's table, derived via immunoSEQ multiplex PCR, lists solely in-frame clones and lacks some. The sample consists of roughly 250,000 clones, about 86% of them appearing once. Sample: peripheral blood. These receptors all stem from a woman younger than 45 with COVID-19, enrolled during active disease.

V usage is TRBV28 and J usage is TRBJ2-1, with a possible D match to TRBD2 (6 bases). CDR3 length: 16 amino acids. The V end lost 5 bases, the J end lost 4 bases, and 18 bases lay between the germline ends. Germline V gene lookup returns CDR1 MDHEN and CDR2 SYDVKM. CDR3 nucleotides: TGTGCCAGCAGTCCCCGGAGGGGATCGTGGTACAATGAGCAGTTCTTC. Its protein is CASSPRRGSWYNEQFF.

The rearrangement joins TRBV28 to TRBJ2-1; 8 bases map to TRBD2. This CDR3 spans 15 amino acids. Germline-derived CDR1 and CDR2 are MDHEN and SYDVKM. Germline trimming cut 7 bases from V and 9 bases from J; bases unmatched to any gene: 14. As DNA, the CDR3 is TGTGCCAGCACCACTCCGGCGAGCGGGGGACGTGAGCAGTTCTTC. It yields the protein CASTTPASGGREQFF.

For the CDR3, the DNA is TGTGCCAGCAGTTTAAGGGAGCTTGAAGCTTTCTTT. This codes for CASSLRELEAFF. This chain links TRBV12-3 or TRBV12-4 with TRBJ1-1, with no clear D. Trimming stripped 2 bases from V and 7 bases from J, with 8 bases between. The CDR3 runs 12 residues.